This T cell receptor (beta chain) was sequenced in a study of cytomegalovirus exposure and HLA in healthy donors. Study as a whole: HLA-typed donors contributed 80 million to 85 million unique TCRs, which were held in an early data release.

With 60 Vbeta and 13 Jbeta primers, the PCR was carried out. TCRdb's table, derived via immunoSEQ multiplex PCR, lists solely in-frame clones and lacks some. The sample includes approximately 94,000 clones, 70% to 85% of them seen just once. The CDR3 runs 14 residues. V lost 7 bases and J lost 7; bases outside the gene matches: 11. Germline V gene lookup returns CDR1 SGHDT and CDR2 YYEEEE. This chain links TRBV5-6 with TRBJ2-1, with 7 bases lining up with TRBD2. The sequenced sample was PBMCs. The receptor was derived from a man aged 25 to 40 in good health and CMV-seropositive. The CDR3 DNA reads TGTGCCAGCCGGCTCACGGGAGGCTGGAATGAGCAGTTCTTC. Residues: CASRLTGGWNEQFF.